This TCR beta chain was profiled in a study of T-cell reconstitution after alpha-beta-depleted transplantation in children. Germline V gene data show CDR1 as MNHEY and CDR2 as SVGEGT. This CDR3 comprises 13 residues. Trimming took 4 bases from V and 8 from J, leaving 12 bases between them. During its preparation, the TCRbeta library received unique molecular identifiers. TCRdb fed the PCR reads into MiXCR, producing one record per CDR3 protein. The sample shows 400,000 to 500,000 distinct CDR3 sequences, 11% of them seen only once. The sample here was PBMCs from the stem cell graft donor, taken from the stem cell graft. The TCR comes from a human donor who donated a stem cell graft to a child with acute myeloid leukemia. The rearrangement links TRBV6-2 or TRBV6-3 to TRBJ2-1; D remains unclear. The CDR3: CASSLQAFDEQFF. CDR3 DNA sequence: TGTGCCAGCAGTTTACAAGCGTTCGATGAGCAGTTCTTC.